The T cell receptor beta chain under discussion was sequenced for a study of cytomegalovirus exposure and HLA in healthy donors. Every donor was a healthy person donating bone marrow. J lost 9 bases, V lost 2 bases, and 8 bases had no gene match. The CDR3 is 16 residues long. From germline, CDR1 is KGHSH and CDR2 LQKENI. Use of 60 Vbeta and 13 Jbeta primers characterized the PCR. Sequenced by immunoSEQ multiplex PCR; TCRdb stores in-frame clones only, minus some. This table holds tens of thousands of clones, about 80% found once. Study-level findings and limits: At a 0.05 false discovery rate, a later analysis found some 18,000 TCR beta sequences to be associated with HLA alleles. Clonal expansion was found to be greater in HLA-associated TCR beta chains than in equally common others in a later analysis.

With regard to this clone: The antigen is not known.

This TCR came from a man between 25 and 39 years old in good health and CMV-seronegative. The specimen sequenced was PBMCs. The chain uses TRBV18 and TRBJ2-1, with 12 bases fitting TRBD2. This chain's CDR3 is CASSPFSSGGASEQFF. The CDR3, as DNA: TGTGCCAGCTCACCATTTTCTAGCGGGGGGGCAAGTGAGCAGTTCTTC.